The 20 T cell receptor beta chains listed next were all sequenced from one sample in a study of early stage breast cancer tumors. Clones were read by immunoSEQ multiplex PCR, and TCRdb kept only the in-frame ones, dropping some. The sample consists of around 25,000 clones, roughly 64% of them appearing once. Sequencing used breast tumor tissue. The receptors were gathered from a person aged 60 to 70 with breast cancer.

This chain joins TRBV28 and TRBJ1-1, with D perhaps matching TRBD1 (5 bases). The CDR3 contains 13 residues. Germline CDR1 MDHEN, CDR2 SYDVKM. V was trimmed by 2 bases and J by 2 bases, leaving 6 bases between them. CDR3 nucleotide sequence: TGTGCCAGCAGTTTAAGGGGTAACACTGAAGCTTTCTTT. Its translation is CASSLRGNTEAFF.

As to this clone: It differs at one base from a far larger clone, so likely a read error. The same CDR3 is also encoded by other DNA sequences in this sample. The chain is built from TRBV5-4 and TRBJ2-5; 11 nucleotides agree with TRBD2. The CDR3 is made up of 15 amino acids. Germline V gene data show CDR1 as SGHNT and CDR2 as YYREEE (reference sequence). Trimming cost V 3 bases and J 4 bases; bases outside gene matches: 5. In DNA form, the CDR3 reads TGTGCCAGCAGCTCACTAGCGGGAGAGGGAGAGACCCAGTACTTC. Residues: CASSSLAGEGETQYF.

The rearrangement links TRBV9 to TRBJ2-2, with TRBD2 matching over 9 bases. The CDR3 totals 14 residues. The J segment lost 9 bases and the V segment lost 0 bases, leaving 3 bases of the junction unmatched. CDR1 and CDR2 from the germline V gene are SGDLS and YYNGEE. The CDR3 DNA reads as TGTGCCAGCAGCGTAGAGCTAGCGGGACGGGAGCTGTTTTTT. It is translated as CASSVELAGRELFF. The whole variable domain, remainder taken from reference TRBV9 and TRBJ2-2, is DSGVTQTPKHLITATGQRVTLRCSPRSGDLSVYWYQQSLDQGLQFLIQYYNGEERAKGNILERFSAQQFPDLHSELNLSSLELGDSALYFCASSVELAGRELFFGEGSRLTVL.

The chain links TRBV9 to TRBJ2-1, with 7 bases aligning to TRBD2. The CDR3 consists of 13 residues. J lost 7 bases, V lost 0 bases, and 1 base had no gene match. CDR1 and CDR2 from the germline V gene are SGDLS and YYNGEE. The DNA of the CDR3 is TGTGCCAGCAGCGTAGTTAGCGGGAATGAGCAGTTCTTC. Translated, it gives CASSVVSGNEQFF.

This clone was counted a few times. The CDR3 sequence is CASSLGSAQYF. In DNA form, the CDR3 reads TGTGCCAGCAGCTTAGGGTCGGCCCAGTACTTC. The rearrangement joins TRBV11-2 to TRBJ2-5; D remains unclear. Germline CDR1 SGHAT, CDR2 FQNNGV. The ends were cut back, 1 base at V and 9 bases at J, with 6 bases in the middle. This CDR3 comprises 11 residues.

The chain carries TRBV5-8 and TRBJ2-5; 8 nucleotides align to TRBD1. CDR1 SGHTS and CDR2 YDEGEE come from the germline V gene. J was trimmed by 5 bases and V by 4 bases; bases with no gene match: 4. The CDR3 consists of 13 residues. The CDR3 loop reads CASSTGGTETQYF. The DNA for the CDR3 is TGTGCCAGCAGCACAGGGGGTACTGAGACCCAGTACTTC.

This clone showed up just a few times. The rearrangement links TRBV6-5 to TRBJ2-2; D is undetermined. The CDR3 has 14 amino acids. The V gene's germline CDR1 is MNHEY and CDR2 SVGAGI. Trimming removed 5 bases at V and 4 bases at J, with 11 bases between. The CDR3 coding sequence is TGTGCCAGCAGTGCCATTGCCGGCACCGGGGAGCTGTTTTTT. Protein: CASSAIAGTGELFF.

The V gene is TRBV19, the J gene TRBJ1-5; TRBD1 matches at 7 bases. After removal of 5 bases from V and 3 bases from J, the junction contained 7 bases not matched to a gene. There are 15 residues in the CDR3. Looked up from germline, CDR1 is LNHDA and CDR2 is SQIVND (reference sequence). CDR3 sequence (DNA): TGTGCCAGTAGTCCCCGACAGGGATCCAATCAGCCCCAGCATTTT. Its translation: CASSPRQGSNQPQHF.

The chain joins TRBV7-2 to TRBJ2-3, with 9 nucleotides matching TRBD1. CDR3 length equals 15 residues. The ends lost 0 bases at V and 3 bases at J; junction bases unmatched: 1. The germline V gene has CDR1 SGHTA and CDR2 FQGNSA. The CDR3 is CASSLAGQGTDTQYF. The CDR3 DNA is TGTGCCAGCAGCTTAGCCGGACAGGGGACAGATACGCAGTATTTT.

This clone has just one count. V and J are TRBV5-1 and TRBJ2-1, with D possibly matching TRBD1 (6 bases). The germline V gene has CDR1 SGHRS and CDR2 YFSETQ. The CDR3 is made up of 12 amino acids. Trimming left V 4 bases short and J 7 bases short, with 9 bases between. The CDR3 DNA reads as TGCGCCAGCAGCCCCACAGGGAATGAGCAGTTCTTC. Protein product: CASSPTGNEQFF.

The genes are TRBV5-6 and TRBJ2-5; D is ambiguous. Germline lookup yields CDR1 SGHDT and CDR2 YYEEEE. Trimming left V 4 bases short and J 3 bases short, with 10 bases between. This CDR3 is built from 13 residues. The CDR3 nucleotides are TGTGCCAGCAGCCCGCAGCGAGAAGAGACCCAGTACTTC. It is translated as CASSPQREETQYF.

The gene calls are TRBV11-3 and TRBJ2-7, with 7 bases fitting TRBD2. The CDR3 runs 16 residues. V shed 3 bases and J 3 bases; nucleotides not matched to a gene: 11. In germline, CDR1 is SGHNT, CDR2 YENEEA. The CDR3 DNA follows: TGTGCCAGCAGCTTCCCCCGCGCAGCGGGACTCTACGAGCAGTACTTC. This codes for CASSFPRAAGLYEQYF. The variable domain in full, with the rest retrieved from reference TRBV11-3 and TRBJ2-7, is EAGVVQSPRYKIIEKKQPVAFWCNPISGHNTLYWYLQNLGQGPELLIRYENEEAVDDSQLPKDRFSAERLKGVDSTLKIQPAELGDSAVYLCASSFPRAAGLYEQYFGPGTRLTVT.

The chain employs TRBV7-6 and TRBJ2-7, with TRBD2 matching 10 bases. The CDR3 runs 16 residues. Germline V gives CDR1 SGHVS, CDR2 FNYEAQ. With V trimmed by 3 bases and J by 7 bases, 12 bases remained unmatched. The CDR3 loop is CASSLGSSGRAGEQYF. The CDR3 DNA is TGTGCCAGCAGCTTGGGTTCGAGCGGGAGGGCGGGGGAGCAGTACTTC.

The CDR3 region has the DNA TGTGCCAGCAGCTTAGACAGGTTCCAGCCCCAGCATTTT. It yields the protein CASSLDRFQPQHF. This sequence joins TRBV7-2 and TRBJ1-5; D perhaps matches TRBD1 (5 bases). In germline, CDR1 is SGHTA, CDR2 FQGNSA. Between the trimmed V and J ends, which lost 1 base and 7 bases, there was a span of 8 bases. This CDR3 contains 13 residues.

The J gene is TRBJ1-2, the V gene TRBV19; possibly TRBD1 for D (5 bases). V was shortened by 5 bases and J by 0 bases, with 13 bases between the two germline ends. This CDR3 is 15 amino acids long. Germline CDR1 is LNHDA and CDR2 is SQIVND (reference sequence). CDR3 DNA sequence: TGTGCCAGTAGTTATCTAGTGGGGCCTAACTATGGCTACACCTTC. It yields the protein CASSYLVGPNYGYTF.

This chain links TRBV11-2 with TRBJ1-1; D perhaps matches TRBD1 (5 bases). V lost 5 bases and J lost 2, with 9 bases in between. Per germline, CDR1 SGHAT and CDR2 FQNNGV. This CDR3 has 13 residues. DNA for the CDR3: TGTGCCAGCAGCCCGGGGGGAAACACTGAAGCTTTCTTT. This gives the protein CASSPGGNTEAFF.

The V gene is TRBV11-3, the J gene TRBJ2-1; 11 bases fit TRBD2. The CDR3 loop spans 16 amino acids. Germline-derived CDR1 and CDR2 are SGHNT and YENEEA. The V gene end was trimmed by 1 base and the J gene end by 6 bases; junction bases not matched to a gene: 5. The CDR3 here is CASSLVRLAGGNEQFF. CDR3 DNA sequence: TGTGCCAGCAGCTTAGTTCGGCTAGCGGGAGGCAATGAGCAGTTCTTC.

CDR3 residues: CASSLARVGPYEQYF. CDR3 in DNA: TGTGCCAGCAGCTTAGCGCGGGTCGGGCCTTACGAGCAGTACTTC. This chain joins TRBV7-2 and TRBJ2-7, with D perhaps matching TRBD2 (5 bases). The CDR3 is 15 residues long. CDR1 and CDR2 (germline): SGHTA, FQGNSA. Trimming removed 0 bases from V and 4 bases from J, with 13 bases in between.

This chain joins TRBV5-4 and TRBJ1-1, with TRBD1 identical over 9 bases. The CDR3 is 13 amino acids. Trimming removed 9 bases from V and 1 base from J; junction bases left unmatched: 4. From germline, CDR1 is SGHNT and CDR2 YYREEE (reference sequence). CDR3 coding DNA: TGTGCCACCCGGGACAGGGAGAACACTGAAGCTTTCTTT. Amino acids: CATRDRENTEAFF. The complete variable domain, with remaining parts taken from reference TRBV5-4 and TRBJ1-1, reads ETGVTQSPTHLIKTRGQQVTLRCSSQSGHNTVSWYQQALGQGPQFIFQYYREEENGRGNFPPRFSGLQFPNYSSELNVNALELDDSALYLCATRDRENTEAFFGQGTRLTVV.

The chain employs TRBV5-1 and TRBJ1-3, with 7 positions matching TRBD1. This CDR3 comprises 16 residues. V was clipped by 2 bases and J by 3 bases; unmatched bases: 8. Germline CDR1 SGHRS, CDR2 YFSETQ. CDR3 protein: CASSLTIQGSGNTIYF. CDR3 nucleotides: TGCGCCAGCAGCTTAACCATACAGGGGAGTGGAAACACCATATATTTT.